This record covers a single T cell receptor beta chain. The junction differs from germline at one of its ends, possibly a read error. These data originate in a study of blood T cell repertoires in COVID-19. On the study more broadly: PBMCs, B-cell-depleted T cells, or T cells were the source of the cDNA or gDNA that made up the material.

Original handling: Cell counts per sample came from amplifying reference gene primers. Sequencing used immunoSEQ multiplex PCR; TCRdb keeps in-frame clones, though not all of them. V and J calls and clone size are copied from that table; D and trimming were computed from the DNA. The data hold approximately 170,000 clones, with about four fifths observed a single time. CDR3 size: 15 residues. Germline CDR1 and CDR2: SGHAT and FQNNGV. J is TRBJ2-1 and V is TRBV11-2; TRBD2 might be the D (7 bases). The source is a man aged 50 or older who had recovered from COVID-19. Sequenced input: PBMCs or T cells enriched from blood (not recorded which). The CDR3 region is CASSPLKGGINVQFF. CDR3 bases: TGTGCCAGCAGCCCTCTTAAGGGGGGGATCAATGTGCAGTTCTTC. Full variable domain (rest looked up from reference TRBV11-2 and TRBJ2-1): EAGVAQSPRYKIIEKRQSVAFWCNPISGHATLYWYQQILGQGPKLLIQFQNNGVVDDSQLPKDRFSAERLKGVDSTLKIQPAKLEDSAVYLCASSPLKGGINVQFFGPGTRLTVL.